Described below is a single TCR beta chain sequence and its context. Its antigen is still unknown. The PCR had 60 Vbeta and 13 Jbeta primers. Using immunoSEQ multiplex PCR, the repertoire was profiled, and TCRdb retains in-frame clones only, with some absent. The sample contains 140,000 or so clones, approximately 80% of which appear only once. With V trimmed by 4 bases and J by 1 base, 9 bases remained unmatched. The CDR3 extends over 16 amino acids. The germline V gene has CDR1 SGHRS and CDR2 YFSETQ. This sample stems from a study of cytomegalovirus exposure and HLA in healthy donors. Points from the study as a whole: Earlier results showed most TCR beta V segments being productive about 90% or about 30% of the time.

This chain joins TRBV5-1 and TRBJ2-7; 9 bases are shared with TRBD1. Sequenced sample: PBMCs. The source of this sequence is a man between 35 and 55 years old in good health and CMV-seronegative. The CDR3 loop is CASSLAVDRGSYEQYF. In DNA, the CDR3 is TGCGCCAGCAGCCTGGCGGTGGACAGGGGTTCCTACGAGCAGTACTTC.